These 2 T cell receptor beta chains originate from one sample sequenced in a study of blood T cells in healthy people across ages. The use of a sample-barcoded 5' primer and a J-beta primer mix characterized a second PCR of roughly 7 to 12 cycles. Using its own MiXCR run on the 5' RACE reads, TCRdb lists one record per CDR3 protein. The sample shows 900,000 to 950,000 distinct CDR3 sequences, 25% to 30% of them seen only once. These same data were also listed under a study on T cells of mothers and their children.

Sequences were obtained from blood. Every receptor here comes from a middle-aged woman in good health.

Of note for this clonotype: At one end, the junction sequence differs from germline, possibly due to a read error. The V and J genes are TRBV30 and TRBJ2-1; 9 bases are shared with TRBD2. Germline V lookup: CDR1 GTSNPN, CDR2 SVGIG (reference sequence). The CDR3 length is 14 residues. DNA of the CDR3: TGTGCCTGGGAGCGGGGGGCCTCCTACAATGAGCGGTTCTTC. Protein sequence: CAWERGASYNERFF.

Note on this clonotype: A read error may produce the germline difference seen at one junction end. J is TRBJ2-7 and V is TRBV12-3 or TRBV12-4, with D hard to call. The length of the CDR3 is 13 residues. CDR3 sequence: CASSLVRDYEQYF. CDR3 DNA: TGCGCCAGCAGTTTAGTCAGAGACTACGAGCAGTACTTC.